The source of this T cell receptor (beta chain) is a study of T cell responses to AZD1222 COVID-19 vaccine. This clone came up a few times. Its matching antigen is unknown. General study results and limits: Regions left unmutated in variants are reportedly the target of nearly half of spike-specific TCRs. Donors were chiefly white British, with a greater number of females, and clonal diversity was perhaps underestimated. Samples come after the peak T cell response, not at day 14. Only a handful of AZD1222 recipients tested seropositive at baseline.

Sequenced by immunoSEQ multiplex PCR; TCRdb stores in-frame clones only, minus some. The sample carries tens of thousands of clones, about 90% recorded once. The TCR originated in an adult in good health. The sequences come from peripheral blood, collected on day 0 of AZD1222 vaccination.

CDR3 residues: CASSPSGLMNTEAFF. The CDR3 DNA sequence: TGTGCCAGCAGCCCGTCGGGACTCATGAACACTGAAGCTTTCTTT. The genes are TRBV9 and TRBJ1-1; possibly TRBD1 for D (5 bases). Trimming cost V 4 bases and J 0 bases, with 13 bases left between them. The CDR3 extends over 15 amino acids. The V gene's germline CDR1 is SGDLS and CDR2 YYNGEE.